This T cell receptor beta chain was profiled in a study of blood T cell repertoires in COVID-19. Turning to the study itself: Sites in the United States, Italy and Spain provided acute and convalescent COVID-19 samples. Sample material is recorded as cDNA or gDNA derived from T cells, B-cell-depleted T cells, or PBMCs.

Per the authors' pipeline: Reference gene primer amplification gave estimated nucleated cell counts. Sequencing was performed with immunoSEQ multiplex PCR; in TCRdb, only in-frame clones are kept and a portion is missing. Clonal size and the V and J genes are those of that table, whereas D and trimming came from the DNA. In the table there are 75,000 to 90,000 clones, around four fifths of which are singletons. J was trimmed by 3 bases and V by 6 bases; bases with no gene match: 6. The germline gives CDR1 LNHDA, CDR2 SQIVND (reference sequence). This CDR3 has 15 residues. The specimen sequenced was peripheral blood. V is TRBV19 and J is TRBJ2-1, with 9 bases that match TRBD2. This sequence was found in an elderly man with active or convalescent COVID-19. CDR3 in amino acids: CASRPLAGNYNEQFF. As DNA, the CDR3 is TGTGCCAGTAGACCACTAGCGGGTAACTACAATGAGCAGTTCTTC.